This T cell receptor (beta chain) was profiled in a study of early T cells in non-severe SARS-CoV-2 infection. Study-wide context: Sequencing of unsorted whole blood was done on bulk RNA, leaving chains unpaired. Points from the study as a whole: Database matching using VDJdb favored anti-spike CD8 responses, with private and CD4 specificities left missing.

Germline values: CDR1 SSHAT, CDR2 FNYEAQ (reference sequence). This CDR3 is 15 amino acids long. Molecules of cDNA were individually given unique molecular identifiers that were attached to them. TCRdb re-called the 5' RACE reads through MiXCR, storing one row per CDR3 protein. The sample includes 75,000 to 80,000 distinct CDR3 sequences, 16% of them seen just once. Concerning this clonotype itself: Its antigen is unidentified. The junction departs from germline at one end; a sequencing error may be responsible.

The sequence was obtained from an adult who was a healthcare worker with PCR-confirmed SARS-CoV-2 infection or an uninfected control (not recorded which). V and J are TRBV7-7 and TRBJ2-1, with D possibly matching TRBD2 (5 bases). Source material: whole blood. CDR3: CASSLTRESGNEQFF. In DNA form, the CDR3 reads TGTGCTAGCAGCTTAACCCGGGAATCGGGCAATGAGCAGTTCTTC.